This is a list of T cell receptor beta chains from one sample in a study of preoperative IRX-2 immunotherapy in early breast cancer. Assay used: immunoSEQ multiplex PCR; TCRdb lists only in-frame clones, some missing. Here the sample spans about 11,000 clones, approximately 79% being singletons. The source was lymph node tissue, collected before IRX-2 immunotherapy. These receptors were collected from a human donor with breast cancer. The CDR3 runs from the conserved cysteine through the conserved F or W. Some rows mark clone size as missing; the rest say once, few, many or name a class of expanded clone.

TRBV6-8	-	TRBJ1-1	CASRGQGLVSAFF
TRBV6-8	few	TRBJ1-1	CASSYSTERNTEAFF
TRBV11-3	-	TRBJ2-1	CASSPRVQFNEQFF
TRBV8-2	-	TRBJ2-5	CASSSLIGSQETQYF
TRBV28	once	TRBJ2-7	CASSSPPTSYEQYF
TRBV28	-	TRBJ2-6	CANQPDGTGGSGANVLTF
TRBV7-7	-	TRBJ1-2	CASSLGNGQGHYGYTF
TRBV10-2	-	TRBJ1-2	CASSDPGTGGSLYGYTF
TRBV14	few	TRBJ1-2	CASSQVLTNYGYTF
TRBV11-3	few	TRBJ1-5	CASSLGSTGNQPQHF
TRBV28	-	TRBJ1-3	CASSYSGAGGNTIYF
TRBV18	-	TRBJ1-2	CASSPEAESSGYTF
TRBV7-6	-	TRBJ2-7	CASSLGGLAATYEQYF
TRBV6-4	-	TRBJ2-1	CASSFSDRNEQFF
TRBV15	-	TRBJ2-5	CATSKRGPGETQYF
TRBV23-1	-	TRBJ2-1	CASSLAYTTGNNEQFF
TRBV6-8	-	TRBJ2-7	CASSYRHRSYEQYF
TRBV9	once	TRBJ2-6	CASSFRFSGANVLTF
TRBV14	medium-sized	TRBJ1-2	CASSLGSGTGGFGYTF
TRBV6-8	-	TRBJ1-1	CASGLFLSTEAFF
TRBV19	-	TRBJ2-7	CASSRGLAGDEQYF
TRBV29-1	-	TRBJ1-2	CSYQGGANYGYTF
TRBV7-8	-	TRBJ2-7	CASSLRGGTGKQQYF
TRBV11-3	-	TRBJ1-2	CASSLQTGAYGYTF
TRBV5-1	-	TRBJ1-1	CASSLTGGNTEAFF
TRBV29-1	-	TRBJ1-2	CSVVDIENYGYTF
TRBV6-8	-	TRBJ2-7	CASSSGTGTYEQYF